The present TCR beta chain was sequenced within a study of blood T cell repertoires in COVID-19. About the study: Italy, Spain and the United States were the sources of the convalescent and acute COVID-19 samples. T cells, B-cell-depleted T cells, or PBMCs provided the cDNA or gDNA that served as material.

Produced via immunoSEQ multiplex PCR; TCRdb's table is partial and in-frame only. The data hold around 140,000 clones, with roughly 80% observed a single time. V was clipped by 8 bases and J by 8 bases; unmatched bases: 6. CDR1 and CDR2 (germline): LNHDA, SQIVND (reference sequence). This CDR3 region has 12 residues. The chain combines TRBV19 with TRBJ2-1; 7 bases line up with TRBD2. Sequenced material: PBMCs or T cells enriched from blood (not recorded which). The clonotype comes from a man aged 40-49 years with acute COVID-19. CDR3 loop: CASVGLWDEQFF. CDR3 bases: TGTGCCAGTGTGGGACTATGGGATGAGCAGTTCTTC.